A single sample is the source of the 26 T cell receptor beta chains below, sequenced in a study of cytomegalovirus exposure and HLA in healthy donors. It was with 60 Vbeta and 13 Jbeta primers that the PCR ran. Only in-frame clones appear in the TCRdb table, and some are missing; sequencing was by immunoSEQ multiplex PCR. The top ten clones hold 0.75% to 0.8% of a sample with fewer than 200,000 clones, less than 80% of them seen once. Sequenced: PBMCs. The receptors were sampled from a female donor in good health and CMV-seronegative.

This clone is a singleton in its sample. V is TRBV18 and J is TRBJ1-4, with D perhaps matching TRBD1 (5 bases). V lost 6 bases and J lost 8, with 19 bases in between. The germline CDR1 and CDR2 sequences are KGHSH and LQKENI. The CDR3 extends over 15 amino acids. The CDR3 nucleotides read TGTGCCAGCTCGTCCTCGTCGGGGGGAAGCGAAAAACTGTTTTTT. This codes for CASSSSSGGSEKLFF.

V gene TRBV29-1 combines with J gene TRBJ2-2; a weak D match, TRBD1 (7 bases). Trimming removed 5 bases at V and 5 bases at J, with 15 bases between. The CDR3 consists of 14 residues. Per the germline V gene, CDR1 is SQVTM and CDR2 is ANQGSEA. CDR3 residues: CSVNGQGGTGELFF. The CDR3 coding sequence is TGCAGCGTTAACGGCCAGGGGGGAACCGGGGAGCTGTTTTTT.

DNA for the CDR3: TGTGCTCAGGGGTTCGCTGGCTACACCTTC. As protein: CAQGFAGYTF. The chain joins TRBV30 to TRBJ1-2; maybe TRBD1 (6 bases). This CDR3 spans 10 amino acids. Germline V gene data show CDR1 as GTSNPN and CDR2 as SVGIG (reference sequence).

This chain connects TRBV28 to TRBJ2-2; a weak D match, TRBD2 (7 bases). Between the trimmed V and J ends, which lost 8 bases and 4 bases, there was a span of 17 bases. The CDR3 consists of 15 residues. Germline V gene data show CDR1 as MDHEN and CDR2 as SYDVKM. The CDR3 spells CASLERGARTGELFF. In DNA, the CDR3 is TGTGCCAGCTTAGAACGGGGGGCGCGCACCGGGGAGCTGTTTTTT.

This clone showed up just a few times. This chain's CDR3 is CASNRGGPNEKLFF. In DNA, the CDR3 is TGTGCCAGCAACCGCGGAGGGCCTAATGAAAAACTGTTTTTT. The chain is built from TRBV11-1 and TRBJ1-4; D remains unclear. CDR1 and CDR2 (germline): SGHAT, FQDESV (reference sequence). With 7 bases removed from V and 3 bases from J, the gap between germline ends came to 12 bases. This CDR3 region has 14 residues.

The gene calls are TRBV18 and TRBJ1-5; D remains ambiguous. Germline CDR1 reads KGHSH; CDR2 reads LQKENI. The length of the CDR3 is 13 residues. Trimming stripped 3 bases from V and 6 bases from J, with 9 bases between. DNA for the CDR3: TGTGCCAGCTCACCCGGTAGCGCTCAGCCCCAGCATTTT. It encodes CASSPGSAQPQHF.

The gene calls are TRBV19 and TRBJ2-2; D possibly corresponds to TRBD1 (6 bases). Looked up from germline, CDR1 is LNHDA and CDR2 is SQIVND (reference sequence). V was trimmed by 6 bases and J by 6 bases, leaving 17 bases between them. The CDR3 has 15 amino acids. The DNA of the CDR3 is TGTGCCAGTAGGACAGGTGGGGCGGGCGCCGGGGAGCTGTTTTTT. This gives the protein CASRTGGAGAGELFF. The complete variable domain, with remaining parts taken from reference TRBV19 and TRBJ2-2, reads DGGITQSPKYLFRKEGQNVTLSCEQNLNHDAMYWYRQDPGQGLRLIYYSQIVNDFQKGDIAEGYSVSREKKESFPLTVTSAQKNPTAFYLCASRTGGAGAGELFFGEGSRLTVL.

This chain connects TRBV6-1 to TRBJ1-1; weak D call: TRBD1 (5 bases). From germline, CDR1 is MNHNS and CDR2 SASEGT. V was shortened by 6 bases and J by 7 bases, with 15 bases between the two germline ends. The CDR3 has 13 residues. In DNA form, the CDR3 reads TGTGCCAGCAGGACTTCGGGGGAAAGTGAAGCTTTCTTT. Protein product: CASRTSGESEAFF.

CDR3 region: CASSQSDADTGELFF. The CDR3, as DNA: TGTGCCAGCAGCCAAAGCGATGCGGACACCGGGGAGCTGTTTTTT. The chain links TRBV4-2 to TRBJ2-2, with D hard to call. Germline V gene sequence: CDR1 LGHNA, CDR2 YNFKEQ. V lost 2 bases and J lost 3, with 10 bases in between. This CDR3 is 15 amino acids long.

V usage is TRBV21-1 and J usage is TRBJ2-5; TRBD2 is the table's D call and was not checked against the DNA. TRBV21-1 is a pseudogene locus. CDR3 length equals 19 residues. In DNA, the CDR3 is TGTGCCAGCAGCCATCGGGGAGGGGGACTAGCGGGGGGGCAAGAGACCCAGTACTTC. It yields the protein CASSHRGGGLAGGQETQYF.

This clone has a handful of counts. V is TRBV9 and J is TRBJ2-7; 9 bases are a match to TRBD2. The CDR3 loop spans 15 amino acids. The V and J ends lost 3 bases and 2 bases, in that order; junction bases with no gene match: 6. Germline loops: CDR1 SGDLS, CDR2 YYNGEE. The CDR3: CASSARGGGTYEQYF. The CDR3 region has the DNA TGTGCCAGCAGCGCACGCGGGGGGGGGACCTACGAGCAGTACTTC. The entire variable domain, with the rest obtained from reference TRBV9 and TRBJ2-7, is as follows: DSGVTQTPKHLITATGQRVTLRCSPRSGDLSVYWYQQSLDQGLQFLIQYYNGEERAKGNILERFSAQQFPDLHSELNLSSLELGDSALYFCASSARGGGTYEQYFGPGTRLTVT.

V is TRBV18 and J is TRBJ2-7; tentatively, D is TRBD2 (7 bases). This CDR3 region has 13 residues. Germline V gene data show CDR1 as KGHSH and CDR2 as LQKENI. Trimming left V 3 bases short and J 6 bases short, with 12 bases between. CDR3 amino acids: CASSPGGGFEQYF. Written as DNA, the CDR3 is TGTGCCAGCTCACCGGGGGGGGGCTTCGAGCAGTACTTC.

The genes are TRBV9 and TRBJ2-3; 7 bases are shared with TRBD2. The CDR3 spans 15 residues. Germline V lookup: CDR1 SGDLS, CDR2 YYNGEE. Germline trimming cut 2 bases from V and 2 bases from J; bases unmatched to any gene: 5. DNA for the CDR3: TGTGCCAGCAGCGTCGCGGGAGCGCCCACAGATACGCAGTATTTT. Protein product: CASSVAGAPTDTQYF.

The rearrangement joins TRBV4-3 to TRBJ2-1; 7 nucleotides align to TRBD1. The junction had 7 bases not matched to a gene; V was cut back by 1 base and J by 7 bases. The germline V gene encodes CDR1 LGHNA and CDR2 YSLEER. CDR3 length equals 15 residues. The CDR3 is CASSQGDSRGNEQFF. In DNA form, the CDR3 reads TGCGCCAGCAGCCAAGGGGACAGCAGGGGGAATGAGCAGTTCTTC.

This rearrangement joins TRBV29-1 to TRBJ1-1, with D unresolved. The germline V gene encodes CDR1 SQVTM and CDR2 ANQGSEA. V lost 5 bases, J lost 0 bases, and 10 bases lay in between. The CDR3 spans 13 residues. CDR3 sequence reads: CSVTGRVNTEAFF. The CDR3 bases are TGCAGCGTTACCGGGCGGGTGAACACTGAAGCTTTCTTT.

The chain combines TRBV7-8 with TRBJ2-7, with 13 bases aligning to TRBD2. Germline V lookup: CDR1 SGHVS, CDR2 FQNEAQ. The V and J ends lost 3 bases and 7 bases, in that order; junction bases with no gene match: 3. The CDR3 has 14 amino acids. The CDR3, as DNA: TGTGCCAGCAGCTTCGGACTAGCGGGAGAGGAGCAGTACTTC. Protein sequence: CASSFGLAGEEQYF.

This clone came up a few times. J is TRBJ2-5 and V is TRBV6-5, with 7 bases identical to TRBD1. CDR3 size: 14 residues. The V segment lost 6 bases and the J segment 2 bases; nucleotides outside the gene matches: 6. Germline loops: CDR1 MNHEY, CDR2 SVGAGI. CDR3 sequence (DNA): TGTGCCAGCAGGCTAGGGGGCTTACAAGAGACCCAGTACTTC. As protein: CASRLGGLQETQYF.

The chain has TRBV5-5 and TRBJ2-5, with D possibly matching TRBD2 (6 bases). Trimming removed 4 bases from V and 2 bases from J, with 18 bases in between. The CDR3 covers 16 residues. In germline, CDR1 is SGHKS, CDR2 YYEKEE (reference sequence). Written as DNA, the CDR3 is TGTGCCAGCAGCCGCGCCCCGGCGGGACCGCAAGAGACCCAGTACTTC. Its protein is CASSRAPAGPQETQYF. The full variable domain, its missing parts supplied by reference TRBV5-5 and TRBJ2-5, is DAGVTQSPTHLIKTRGQQVTLRCSPISGHKSVSWYQQVLGQGPQFIFQYYEKEERGRGNFPDRFSARQFPNYSSELNVNALLLGDSALYLCASSRAPAGPQETQYFGPGTRLLVL.

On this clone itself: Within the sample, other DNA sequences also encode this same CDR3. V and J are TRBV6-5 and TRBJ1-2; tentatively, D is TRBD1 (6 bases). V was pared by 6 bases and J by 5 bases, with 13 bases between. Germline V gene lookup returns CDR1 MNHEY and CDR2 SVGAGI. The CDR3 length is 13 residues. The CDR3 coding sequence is TGTGCCAGCAGCCCCGACAGGAAGTATGGCTACACCTTC. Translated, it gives CASSPDRKYGYTF.

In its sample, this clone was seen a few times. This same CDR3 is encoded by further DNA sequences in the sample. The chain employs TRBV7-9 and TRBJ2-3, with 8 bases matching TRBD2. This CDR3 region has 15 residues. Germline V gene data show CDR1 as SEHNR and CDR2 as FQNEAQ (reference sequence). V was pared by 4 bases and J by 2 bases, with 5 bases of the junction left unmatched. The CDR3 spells CASSSTSGLTDTQYF. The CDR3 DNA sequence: TGTGCCAGCAGCTCAACTAGCGGACTCACAGATACGCAGTATTTT. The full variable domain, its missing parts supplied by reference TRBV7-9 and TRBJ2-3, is DTGVSQNPRHKITKRGQNVTFRCDPISEHNRLYWYRQTLGQGPEFLTYFQNEAQLEKSRLLSDRFSAERPKGSFSTLEIQRTEQGDSAMYLCASSSTSGLTDTQYFGPGTRLTVL.

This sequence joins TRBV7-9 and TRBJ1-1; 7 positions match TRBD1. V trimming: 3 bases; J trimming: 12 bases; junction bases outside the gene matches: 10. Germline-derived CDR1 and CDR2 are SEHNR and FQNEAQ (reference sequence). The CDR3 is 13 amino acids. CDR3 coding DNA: TGTGCCAGCAGCTTGGACCACAGGGGAGCATCTTTCTTT. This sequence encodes CASSLDHRGASFF.

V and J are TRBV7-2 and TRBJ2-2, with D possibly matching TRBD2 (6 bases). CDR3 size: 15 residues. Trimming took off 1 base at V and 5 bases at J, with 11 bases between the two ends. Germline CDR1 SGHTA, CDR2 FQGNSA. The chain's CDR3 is CASSLDGTGTGELFF. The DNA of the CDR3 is TGTGCCAGCAGCTTAGACGGGACTGGGACCGGGGAGCTGTTTTTT.

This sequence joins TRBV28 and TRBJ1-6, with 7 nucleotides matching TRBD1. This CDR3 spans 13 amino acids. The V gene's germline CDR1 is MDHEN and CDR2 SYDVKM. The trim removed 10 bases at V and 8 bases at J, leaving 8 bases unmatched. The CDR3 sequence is CAILRDRYSPLHF. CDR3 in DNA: TGTGCCATACTCCGGGACAGATATTCACCCCTCCACTTT.

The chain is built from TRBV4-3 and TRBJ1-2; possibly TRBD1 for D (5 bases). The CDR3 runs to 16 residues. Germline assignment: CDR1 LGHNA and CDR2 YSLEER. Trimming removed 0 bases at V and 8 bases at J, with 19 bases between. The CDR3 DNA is TGCGCCAGCAGCCAAGATCGGAGGGGACGGGCTCAAGGCTACACCTTC. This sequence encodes CASSQDRRGRAQGYTF.

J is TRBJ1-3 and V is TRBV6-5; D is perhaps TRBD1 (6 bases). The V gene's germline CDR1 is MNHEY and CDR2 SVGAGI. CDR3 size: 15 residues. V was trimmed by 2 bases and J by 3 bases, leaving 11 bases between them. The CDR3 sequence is CASSYAGAGGNTIYF. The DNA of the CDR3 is TGTGCCAGCAGTTACGCGGGGGCGGGTGGAAACACCATATATTTT.

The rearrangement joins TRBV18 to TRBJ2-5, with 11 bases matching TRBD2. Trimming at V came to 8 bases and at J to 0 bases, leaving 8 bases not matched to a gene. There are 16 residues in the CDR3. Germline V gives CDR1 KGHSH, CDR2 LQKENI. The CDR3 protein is CASAALAGAYQETQYF. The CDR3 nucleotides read TGTGCCAGCGCAGCACTAGCGGGGGCGTACCAAGAGACCCAGTACTTC. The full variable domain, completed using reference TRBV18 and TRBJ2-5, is NAGVMQNPRHLVRRRGQEARLRCSPMKGHSHVYWYRQLPEEGLKFMVYLQKENIIDESGMPKERFSAEFPKEGPSILRIQQVVRGDSAAYFCASAALAGAYQETQYFGPGTRLLVL.